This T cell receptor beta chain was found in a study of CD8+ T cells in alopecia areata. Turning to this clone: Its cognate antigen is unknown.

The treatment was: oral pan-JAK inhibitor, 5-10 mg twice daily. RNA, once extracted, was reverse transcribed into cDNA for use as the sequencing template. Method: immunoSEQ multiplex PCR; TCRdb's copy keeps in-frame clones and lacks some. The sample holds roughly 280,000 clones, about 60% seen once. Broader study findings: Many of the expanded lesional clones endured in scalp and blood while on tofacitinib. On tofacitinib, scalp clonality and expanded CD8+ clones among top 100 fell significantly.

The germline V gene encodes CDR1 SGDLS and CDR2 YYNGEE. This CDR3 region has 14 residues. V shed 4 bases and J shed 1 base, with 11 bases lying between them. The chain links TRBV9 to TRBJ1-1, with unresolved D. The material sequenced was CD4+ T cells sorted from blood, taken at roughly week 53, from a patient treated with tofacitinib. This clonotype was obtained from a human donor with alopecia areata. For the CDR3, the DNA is TGTGCCAGCAGCCAAGGGTTCGCGAACACTGAAGCTTTCTTT. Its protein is CASSQGFANTEAFF.